The clone carrying this TCR beta chain was seen only once. The antigen is unknown. This PCR relied on a set of 60 Vbeta primers and 13 Jbeta primers. Profiled with immunoSEQ multiplex PCR; TCRdb holds only in-frame clones, not every one. This table holds roughly 240,000 clones, roughly 78% found once. V was shortened by 6 bases and J by 1 base, with 15 bases between the two germline ends. The germline CDR1 and CDR2 sequences are KGHSH and LQKENI. CDR3 size: 15 residues. These data come from a study of cytomegalovirus exposure and HLA in healthy donors. Study-level results: Among the most significant clusters, several appeared linked to common viral pathogens in a later analysis. According to an earlier analysis, most TCR beta V segments yielded productive rearrangements about 87% or about 30% of the time.

The chain has TRBV18 and TRBJ1-1, with a tentative D call TRBD1 (6 bases). Specimen: PBMCs. The receptor's source is a boy younger than 18 in good health and CMV-seronegative. CDR3 nucleotides: TGTGCCAGCTCCCCCCGAGGCAGGGGGAACACTGAAGCTTTCTTT. This codes for CASSPRGRGNTEAFF.